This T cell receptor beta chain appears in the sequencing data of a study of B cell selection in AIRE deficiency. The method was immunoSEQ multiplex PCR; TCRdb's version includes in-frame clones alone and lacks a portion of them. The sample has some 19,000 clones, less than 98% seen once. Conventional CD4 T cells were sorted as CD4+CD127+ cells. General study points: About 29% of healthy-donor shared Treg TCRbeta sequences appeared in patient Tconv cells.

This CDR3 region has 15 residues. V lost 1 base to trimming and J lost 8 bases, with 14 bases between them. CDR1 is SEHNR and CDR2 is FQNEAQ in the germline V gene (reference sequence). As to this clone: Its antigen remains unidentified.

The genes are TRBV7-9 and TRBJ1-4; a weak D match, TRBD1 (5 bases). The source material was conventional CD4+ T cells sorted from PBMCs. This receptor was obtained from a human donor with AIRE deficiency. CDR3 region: CASSLGAGRIEKLFF. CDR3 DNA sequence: TGTGCCAGCAGCTTAGGAGCAGGGCGGATCGAAAAACTGTTTTTT.